This T cell receptor (beta chain) was captured by sequencing in a study of T-cell reconstitution after alpha-beta-depleted transplantation in children. Germline V CDR1 and CDR2: DFQATT, SNEGSKA (reference sequence). Trimming pared 5 bases from V and 0 bases from J, leaving 13 bases between. The CDR3 is made up of 14 amino acids. Preparation of the TCRbeta library was carried out with unique molecular identifiers. TCRdb analysed the PCR reads with MiXCR anew, one entry per CDR3 protein. The data show approximately 220,000 distinct CDR3 sequences, about a sixth seen once. The receptor comes from a male patient between 2 and 15 years old who had a stem cell transplant for acute lymphoblastic leukemia, so the T cells may come from the graft donor. The sample here was PBMCs, mostly from graft donor cells, taken 360 days after TCRalphabeta/CD19-depleted stem cell transplant. V usage is TRBV20-1 and J usage is TRBJ1-1, with D maybe TRBD1 (5 bases). The CDR3 protein is CSASKTRVNTEAFF. The CDR3 nucleotides are TGCAGTGCTTCTAAAACCAGGGTGAACACTGAAGCTTTCTTT.